One sample yielded the 16 T cell receptor beta chains listed below, sequenced in a study of shared clonotypes between healthy human individuals. Produced via immunoSEQ multiplex PCR; TCRdb's table is partial and in-frame only. The profile shows approximately 940,000 clones, less than 85% of them singletons. Sequenced material: memory CD4+ T cells sorted from blood. Subset meaning: CD45RA-negative fraction. All receptors derive from a man aged 18 to 30 in good health.

V gene TRBV7-9 combines with J gene TRBJ2-6; a weak D match, TRBD2 (6 bases). The CDR3 runs to 19 residues. Germline values: CDR1 SEHNR, CDR2 FQNEAQ (reference sequence). Trimming stripped 10 bases from V and 2 bases from J, with 27 bases between. CDR3: CAIIHWEDLRNPGANVLTF. Here the CDR3 DNA reads TGTGCCATCATCCACTGGGAGGACCTACGAAATCCTGGGGCCAACGTCCTGACTTTC.

The J gene is TRBJ2-1, the V gene TRBV6-6; 12 positions agree with TRBD2. Trimming took 9 bases from V and 7 from J; bases not matched to a gene: 13. Germline V gene sequence: CDR1 MNHNY, CDR2 SVGAGI (reference sequence). The CDR3 has 16 amino acids. The CDR3 here is CASRGGLAGGGNEQFF. The CDR3 DNA follows: TGTGCCAGTCGGGGAGGGCTAGCGGGAGGGGGAAATGAGCAGTTCTTC.

The chain uses TRBV6-6 and TRBJ2-6; D ambiguous. V was trimmed by 5 bases and J by 2 bases, leaving 10 bases between them. Per germline, CDR1 MNHNY and CDR2 SVGAGI (reference sequence). The CDR3 covers 15 residues. CDR3 in amino acids: CASSPYNAGANVLTF. The CDR3 nucleotides are TGTGCCAGCAGTCCCTATAACGCTGGGGCCAACGTCCTGACTTTC.

This clone was detected only once. V usage is TRBV19 and J usage is TRBJ2-7; a weak D match, TRBD1 (6 bases). The V gene's germline CDR1 is LNHDA and CDR2 SQIVND (reference sequence). Trimming pared 5 bases from V and 7 bases from J, leaving 18 bases between. This CDR3 comprises 14 residues. The CDR3 region has the DNA TGTGCCAGTAGTTACGGGACATCCCCCAGGGAGCAGTACTTC. Protein product: CASSYGTSPREQYF.

The rearrangement uses TRBV6-1 and TRBJ2-3; TRBD2 aligns across 9 bases. CDR1 and CDR2 from the germline V gene are MNHNS and SASEGT. V dropped 1 base and J dropped 2; count of bases not matched to a gene: 4. This CDR3 spans 16 amino acids. The CDR3 nucleotides read TGTGCCAGCAGTGAAGGAGCGGGGGGACACACAGATACGCAGTATTTT. This encodes CASSEGAGGHTDTQYF.

This chain uses TRBV27 with TRBJ1-6; D unclear. V lost 7 bases and J 10 bases, leaving 17 bases between the germline ends. This CDR3 has 14 amino acids. In germline, CDR1 is MNHEY, CDR2 SMNVEV (reference sequence). Here the CDR3 reads CASNEGSRASPLHF. DNA for the CDR3: TGTGCCAGCAATGAGGGATCTAGGGCATCACCCCTCCACTTT.

The V and J genes are TRBV4-1 and TRBJ1-6; D is possibly TRBD1 (6 bases). The V and J ends lost 0 bases and 9 bases respectively, with 12 bases between them. This CDR3 has 15 amino acids. Germline values: CDR1 MGHRA, CDR2 YSYEKL. Here the CDR3 DNA reads TGCGCCAGCAGCCAAGAGGTTACAGGGCGTTCACCCCTCCACTTT. Translating it yields CASSQEVTGRSPLHF.

As for this clone: With only one base between it and a far larger clone, this is likely a read error. This same CDR3 is encoded by further DNA sequences in the sample. The chain carries TRBV7-2 and TRBJ2-6; D gene unclear. The CDR3 extends over 15 amino acids. Germline V gives CDR1 SGHTA, CDR2 FQGNSA. CDR3 loop: CASSLRSSGANVLTF. The CDR3 DNA reads TGTGCTAGCAGCTTGAGGAGCTCTGGGGCCAACGTCCTGACTTTC. The variable domain in full, with the rest retrieved from reference TRBV7-2 and TRBJ2-6, is GAGVSQSPSNKVTEKGKDVELRCDPISGHTALYWYRQSLGQGLEFLIYFQGNSAPDKSGLPSDRFSAERTGGSVSTLTIQRTQQEDSAVYLCASSLRSSGANVLTFGAGSRLTVL.

Worth noting for this clone: Other DNA sequences in this sample translate to the same CDR3. The chain has TRBV5-1 and TRBJ2-5, with no clear D. Germline V gene sequence: CDR1 SGHRS, CDR2 YFSETQ. V was trimmed by 2 bases and J by 3 bases, leaving 2 bases between them. This CDR3 has 11 residues. DNA of the CDR3: TGCGCCAGCAGCTTAAAAGAGACCCAGTACTTC. Translating it yields CASSLKETQYF.

The rearrangement uses TRBV7-8 and TRBJ2-2; tentatively, D is TRBD2 (6 bases). Germline V CDR1 and CDR2: SGHVS, FQNEAQ. Trimming took off 0 bases at V and 0 bases at J, with 11 bases between the two ends. The CDR3 contains 17 residues. DNA of the CDR3: TGTGCCAGCAGCTTAGCCGGGGGTAGCACGAACACCGGGGAGCTGTTTTTT. Translation gives CASSLAGGSTNTGELFF.

This clone was observed a few times. The chain recombines TRBV19 with TRBJ1-1; D remains unclear. This CDR3 region has 13 residues. CDR1 is LNHDA, CDR2 SQIVND, per germline (reference sequence). Trimming removed 5 bases at V and 8 bases at J, with 15 bases between. The CDR3 DNA is TGTGCCAGTAGTGCCCAAATGGGTACGGAAGCTTTCTTT. Translating it yields CASSAQMGTEAFF.

This clone has only a few counts. The chain employs TRBV5-1 and TRBJ2-1, with TRBD2 identical over 12 bases. The CDR3 is 17 amino acids. Germline V gene lookup returns CDR1 SGHRS and CDR2 YFSETQ. Germline trimming cut 3 bases from V and 7 bases from J; bases unmatched to any gene: 11. CDR3 in amino acids: CASSSSLTSGGENEQFF. CDR3 in DNA: TGCGCCAGCAGCTCCTCCCTGACTAGCGGGGGAGAGAATGAGCAGTTCTTC.

The chain uses TRBV4-3 and TRBJ2-7, with D perhaps matching TRBD2 (6 bases). Germline CDR1 is LGHNA and CDR2 is YSLEER. The CDR3 has 14 residues. Deletions cut 0 bases from V and 3 bases from J, with 9 bases between. The CDR3 here is CASSQDGGNYEQYF. CDR3 sequence (DNA): TGCGCCAGCAGCCAAGATGGGGGGAACTACGAGCAGTACTTC.

This chain joins TRBV29-1 and TRBJ1-2, with TRBD1 identical over 7 bases. Trimming took 4 bases from V and 1 from J; bases not matched to a gene: 6. The CDR3 extends over 14 amino acids. Germline CDR1 SQVTM, CDR2 ANQGSEA. CDR3 in amino acids: CSVGKGGGNYGYTF. The CDR3 nucleotides are TGCAGCGTTGGTAAAGGGGGCGGTAACTATGGCTACACCTTC.

The chain carries TRBV18 and TRBJ1-5; D is undetermined. Germline V gives CDR1 KGHSH, CDR2 LQKENI. Trimming removed 3 bases at V and 0 bases at J, with 18 bases between. CDR3 length: 18 amino acids. CDR3 in amino acids: CASSPLGPSTLSNQPQHF. In DNA form, the CDR3 reads TGTGCCAGCTCACCTCTCGGTCCATCGACACTTAGCAATCAGCCCCAGCATTTT. Combining the CDR3 with reference TRBV18 and TRBJ1-5 gives the whole variable domain NAGVMQNPRHLVRRRGQEARLRCSPMKGHSHVYWYRQLPEEGLKFMVYLQKENIIDESGMPKERFSAEFPKEGPSILRIQQVVRGDSAAYFCASSPLGPSTLSNQPQHFGDGTRLSIL.

The chain joins TRBV2 to TRBJ1-2; possibly TRBD1 for D (5 bases). In germline, CDR1 is SNHLY, CDR2 FYNNEI. V was cut by 3 bases and J by 4 bases, with 12 bases left in between. The CDR3 covers 14 residues. The CDR3, as DNA: TGTGCCAGCAGTGAGGGGGTTCCTTTCTATGGCTACACCTTC. This codes for CASSEGVPFYGYTF.